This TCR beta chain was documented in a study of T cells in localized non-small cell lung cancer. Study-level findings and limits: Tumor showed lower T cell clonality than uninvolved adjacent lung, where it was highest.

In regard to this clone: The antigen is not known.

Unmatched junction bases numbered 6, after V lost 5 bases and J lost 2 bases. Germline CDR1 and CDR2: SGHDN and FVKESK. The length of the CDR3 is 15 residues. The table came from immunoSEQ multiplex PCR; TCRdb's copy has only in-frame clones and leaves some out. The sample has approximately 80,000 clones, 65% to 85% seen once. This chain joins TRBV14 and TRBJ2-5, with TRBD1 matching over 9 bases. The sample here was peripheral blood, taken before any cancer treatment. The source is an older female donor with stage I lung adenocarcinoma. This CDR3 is CASSDRGFSQETQYF. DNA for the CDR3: TGTGCCAGCAGCGACAGGGGGTTTTCTCAAGAGACCCAGTACTTC.